The 21 T cell receptor beta chains below come from one sample, sequenced in a study of shared T cell receptors in the human thymus. Sequenced by immunoSEQ multiplex PCR; TCRdb stores in-frame clones only, minus some. Of over 65,000 clones in the sample, about 95% were seen once. The sequencing input was thymocytes. The receptors were gathered from a human donor.

The V and J genes are TRBV5-1 and TRBJ2-7; the match to TRBD2 covers 11 bases. Trimming took 4 bases from V and 2 from J; bases not matched to a gene: 8. The CDR3 has 16 amino acids. CDR1 and CDR2 (germline): SGHRS, YFSETQ. The CDR3 sequence: CASSLSVAGGTYEQYF. In nucleotides, the CDR3 is TGCGCCAGCAGCCTAAGCGTAGCGGGGGGGACCTACGAGCAGTACTTC.

The count of this clone is one. This chain joins TRBV5-1 and TRBJ2-1, with D perhaps TRBD2 (7 bases). Trimming stripped 3 bases from V and 2 bases from J, with 15 bases between. CDR1 is SGHRS, CDR2 YFSETQ, per germline. The CDR3 has 16 amino acids. CDR3 coding DNA: TGCGCCAGCAGCTCCCCGAGGGGGGGCGCCTACAATGAGCAGTTCTTC. This translates into CASSSPRGGAYNEQFF.

CDR3 sequence reads: CASSLRVNDEQFF. CDR3 bases: TGTGCCAGCAGCTTAAGAGTAAACGATGAGCAGTTCTTC. This chain links TRBV7-7 with TRBJ2-1; no clear D. V was clipped by 2 bases and J by 8 bases, with 10 bases between them. The CDR3 spans 13 residues. Germline loops: CDR1 SSHAT, CDR2 FNYEAQ (reference sequence).

The J gene is TRBJ1-4, the V gene TRBV5-6; a weak D match, TRBD1 (6 bases). With 4 bases removed from V and 3 bases from J, the gap between germline ends came to 13 bases. The V gene's germline CDR1 is SGHDT and CDR2 YYEEEE. The CDR3 sequence is 15 residues long. The CDR3 loop is CASSRNRAPNEKLFF. CDR3 in DNA: TGTGCCAGCAGCAGAAACAGGGCCCCTAATGAAAAACTGTTTTTT.

The rearrangement joins TRBV5-3 to TRBJ2-1; D perhaps matches TRBD2 (6 bases). TRBV5-3 is sorted into the ORF group, with uncertain function. Trimming took off 0 bases at V and 9 bases at J, with 25 bases between the two ends. This CDR3 spans 18 amino acids. This CDR3 reads CARSLALAGPNLISEQFF. The CDR3 region has the DNA TGTGCCAGAAGCTTGGCCCTTGCGGGACCTAACCTCATTAGTGAGCAGTTCTTC.

This sequence joins TRBV7-9 and TRBJ1-6; a weak D match, TRBD1 (5 bases). The CDR3 is 16 amino acids. Germline V gene data show CDR1 as SEHNR and CDR2 as FQNEAQ (reference sequence). V lost 5 bases and J lost 6, with 17 bases in between. The CDR3 protein is CASSTSGIVSNSPLHF. The CDR3 DNA reads TGTGCCAGCAGCACCTCAGGGATCGTTAGTAATTCACCCCTCCACTTT. The full variable domain, with the rest looked up from reference TRBV7-9 and TRBJ1-6, is DTGVSQNPRHKITKRGQNVTFRCDPISEHNRLYWYRQTLGQGPEFLTYFQNEAQLEKSRLLSDRFSAERPKGSFSTLEIQRTEQGDSAMYLCASSTSGIVSNSPLHFGNGTRLTVT.

This chain connects TRBV9 to TRBJ1-3; D gene ambiguous. The V and J ends lost 4 bases and 4 bases respectively, with 18 bases between them. Germline V gene data show CDR1 as SGDLS and CDR2 as YYNGEE. CDR3 size: 16 residues. The CDR3 loop reads CASSPRVRAGGNTIYF. In nucleotides, the CDR3 is TGTGCCAGCAGCCCCCGAGTGAGGGCAGGAGGAAACACCATATATTTT. The whole variable domain, remainder taken from reference TRBV9 and TRBJ1-3, is DSGVTQTPKHLITATGQRVTLRCSPRSGDLSVYWYQQSLDQGLQFLIQYYNGEERAKGNILERFSAQQFPDLHSELNLSSLELGDSALYFCASSPRVRAGGNTIYFGEGSWLTVV.

For the CDR3, the DNA is TGTGCCAGCAGCTCCGGGGACACATTTAACTATGGCTACACCTTC. It yields the protein CASSSGDTFNYGYTF. The chain has TRBV7-6 and TRBJ1-2, with D possibly being TRBD1 (6 bases). The length of the CDR3 is 15 residues. Germline V gene lookup returns CDR1 SGHVS and CDR2 FNYEAQ. The germline V and J ends were trimmed by 4 bases and 1 base, with 13 bases remaining between them.

This rearrangement joins TRBV5-6 to TRBJ1-3; TRBD1 aligns across 9 bases. The CDR3 runs 16 residues. Germline CDR1 is SGHDT and CDR2 is YYEEEE. The J segment lost 1 base and the V segment lost 4 bases, leaving 6 bases of the junction unmatched. The CDR3 DNA is TGTGCCAGCAGCGCGCGGGACAGGGCATCTGGAAACACCATATATTTT. Its protein is CASSARDRASGNTIYF.

The chain has TRBV9 and TRBJ1-5; D gene unclear. Deletions cut 2 bases from V and 3 bases from J, with 21 bases between. Germline V gene sequence: CDR1 SGDLS, CDR2 YYNGEE. The CDR3 covers 18 residues. The CDR3 region is CASSVKRATVPINQPQHF. The CDR3, as DNA: TGTGCCAGCAGCGTTAAGAGAGCTACAGTACCAATCAATCAGCCCCAGCATTTT.

V and J are TRBV7-2 and TRBJ2-7; D is uncertain. The CDR3 is 16 residues long. The V gene's germline CDR1 is SGHTA and CDR2 FQGNSA. The V and J ends lost 4 bases and 1 base respectively, with 17 bases between them. As DNA, the CDR3 is TGTGCCAGCAGCTCCAACCCAGAACGGGTTTCCTACGAGCAGTACTTC. Protein sequence: CASSSNPERVSYEQYF.

CDR3 in amino acids: CASSPNLSRDSGANVLTF. Written as DNA, the CDR3 is TGTGCCAGCAGCCCGAATTTGTCCAGGGACTCTGGGGCCAACGTCCTGACTTTC. The rearrangement joins TRBV7-2 to TRBJ2-6; a weak D match, TRBD1 (5 bases). Looked up from germline, CDR1 is SGHTA and CDR2 is FQGNSA. Trimming stripped 5 bases from V and 0 bases from J, with 17 bases between. The CDR3 totals 18 residues.

The chain has TRBV4-2 and TRBJ2-5; D is perhaps TRBD1 or TRBD2 (5 bases each). This CDR3 is built from 13 residues. The germline V gene has CDR1 LGHNA and CDR2 YNFKEQ. Trimming took off 6 bases at V and 4 bases at J, with 12 bases between the two ends. In nucleotides, the CDR3 is TGTGCCAGCAGTGGGGGAATGGGAGAGACCCAGTACTTC. This translates into CASSGGMGETQYF.

This chain joins TRBV7-6 and TRBJ1-5; TRBD1 aligns across 7 bases. With V trimmed by 10 bases and J by 0 bases, 6 bases remained unmatched. Per the germline V gene, CDR1 is SGHVS and CDR2 is FNYEAQ. The CDR3 has 14 amino acids. CDR3 bases: TGTGCCAACCCAACAGGGGATAGCAATCAGCCCCAGCATTTT. Translating it yields CANPTGDSNQPQHF.

J is TRBJ2-7 and V is TRBV27; 10 bases map to TRBD1. Trimming removed 7 bases from V and 1 base from J; junction bases left unmatched: 16. The CDR3 extends over 18 amino acids. Germline V CDR1 and CDR2: MNHEY, SMNVEV (reference sequence). The CDR3 sequence: CASTLKLDRGRLSYEQYF. The CDR3 DNA sequence: TGTGCCAGCACCCTCAAACTTGACAGGGGGCGGCTGTCCTACGAGCAGTACTTC.

The CDR3 bases are TGCGCCAGCAGCTTGGCCCCGACAGGGGGAAGCGAGACCCAGTACTTC. Translated: CASSLAPTGGSETQYF. This chain connects TRBV5-1 to TRBJ2-5, with 9 bases fitting TRBD1. Germline lookup yields CDR1 SGHRS and CDR2 YFSETQ. The V and J ends lost 0 bases and 5 bases, in that order; junction bases with no gene match: 8. The CDR3 has 16 residues. Combining the CDR3 with reference TRBV5-1 and TRBJ2-5 gives the whole variable domain KAGVTQTPRYLIKTRGQQVTLSCSPISGHRSVSWYQQTPGQGLQFLFEYFSETQRNKGNFPGRFSGRQFSNSRSEMNVSTLELGDSALYLCASSLAPTGGSETQYFGPGTRLLVL.

J is TRBJ2-4 and V is TRBV7-2; D assignment may be TRBD1 or TRBD2 (6 bases each). The ends were cut back, 5 bases at V and 0 bases at J, with 23 bases in the middle. The CDR3 is made up of 19 amino acids. Looked up from germline, CDR1 is SGHTA and CDR2 is FQGNSA. CDR3 DNA sequence: TGTGCCAGCAGCCCATTAGGGGGGATTCGCCTTCTAGCCAAAAACATTCAGTACTTC. It codes for CASSPLGGIRLLAKNIQYF.

The rearrangement uses TRBV7-9 and TRBJ1-2; D not resolved. The V gene lost 1 base and the J gene lost 5 bases, with 14 bases spanning the gap. Germline V gene sequence: CDR1 SEHNR, CDR2 FQNEAQ (reference sequence). There are 15 residues in the CDR3. Written as DNA, the CDR3 is TGTGCCAGCAGCTTAGTCGCAGGCCGCGGGTATGGCTACACCTTC. It codes for CASSLVAGRGYGYTF.

The gene calls are TRBV11-3 and TRBJ1-1; 7 nucleotides match TRBD1. V shed 5 bases and J 4 bases; nucleotides not matched to a gene: 4. The CDR3 is made up of 13 amino acids. Germline values: CDR1 SGHNT, CDR2 YENEEA. The CDR3: CASSPTGITEAFF. As DNA, the CDR3 is TGTGCCAGCAGCCCGACAGGGATCACTGAAGCTTTCTTT.

V gene TRBV18 combines with J gene TRBJ2-1, with D possibly being TRBD2 (5 bases). V was clipped by 4 bases and J by 4 bases, with 23 bases between them. This CDR3 region has 18 residues. The germline V gene encodes CDR1 KGHSH and CDR2 LQKENI. The CDR3 DNA sequence: TGTGCCAGCTCACGGGGTACAGCGCTACCTCGGGATTACAATGAGCAGTTCTTC. Translating gives CASSRGTALPRDYNEQFF.

This chain uses TRBV25-1 with TRBJ1-2; maybe TRBD1 (5 bases). Trimming took 7 bases from V and 2 from J, leaving 11 bases between them. The CDR3 consists of 13 residues. CDR1 and CDR2 (germline): MGHDK, SYGVNS. The CDR3 is CASTGGRNYGYTF. CDR3 nucleotide sequence: TGTGCCAGCACGGGGGGACGGAACTATGGCTACACCTTC.